This T cell receptor beta chain was sequenced for a study of OX40 agonist ivuxolimab in advanced cancers. Study details: Prior therapy, whether anti-PD-1, anti-PD-L1 or anti-CTLA-4, was allowed, and under 50% had some.

Comment on this clone: The antigen is undetermined.

Only in-frame clones appear in the TCRdb table, and some are missing; sequencing was by immunoSEQ multiplex PCR. Of some 80,000 clones detected, approximately 85% appear once; the ten largest clones hold around 2.3%. Study outcomes and limitations: There were, on average, more expanded clones in CD8+ T cells than in CD4+.

Trimming shortened V by 2 bases and J by 0 bases, and 11 bases separated the two germline ends. There are 15 residues in the CDR3. CDR1 is GTSNPN, CDR2 SVGIG, per germline (reference sequence). The source material was CD4+ or CD8+ T cells sorted from blood, sampled in a trial of the OX40 agonist ivuxolimab. The V call is TRBV30, the J call TRBJ2-1, with D maybe TRBD1 (6 bases). The sequence came from an adult with an advanced solid tumor such as melanoma, head and neck, liver or kidney cancer. DNA for the CDR3: TGTGCCTGGAGTTACCAGGGGAGCTCCTACAATGAGCAGTTCTTC. This encodes CAWSYQGSSYNEQFF.